This T cell receptor (beta chain) is from a study of shared clonotypes between healthy human individuals. Naive CD8 populations comprised CD45RO-negative cells positively selected for CCR7, excluding terminally differentiated effector memory CD45RA+ cells. Assay: immunoSEQ multiplex PCR; the TCRdb copy retains only in-frame clones and omits some. The sample carries around 1.9 million clones, 80% to 95% recorded once. The CDR3 spans 18 residues. J lost 5 bases, V lost 5 bases, and 14 bases had no gene match. Per the germline V gene, CDR1 is MNHEY and CDR2 is SMNVEV (reference sequence). The chain couples TRBV27 to TRBJ2-2, with 10 bases aligning to TRBD2. Sequenced sample: naive CD8+ T cells from PBMCs. This clonotype was obtained from a man aged 18 to 30 in good health. Some clones in this sample may be carry-over from other donors' samples. The CDR3 sequence: CASSPLLAGPAWTGELFF. As DNA, the CDR3 is TGTGCCAGCAGTCCACTACTAGCGGGACCCGCTTGGACCGGGGAGCTGTTTTTT.